Each of the 26 T cell receptor beta chains below was sequenced from the same sample in a study of blood T cells in healthy people across ages. A J-beta primer mix and a sample-barcoded 5' primer were used in a second PCR of about 6 to 12 cycles. One entry per CDR3 protein, called by TCRdb with MiXCR from the 5' RACE reads. The sample holds more than 750,000 distinct CDR3 sequences, approximately 32% seen once. The data also belong to a second study, concerning T cells of mothers and their children.

The material sequenced was blood. Receptor source: a woman aged 40 to 50 in good health.

V gene TRBV2 combines with J gene TRBJ1-2; D is unclear. The CDR3 has 13 residues. V dropped 2 bases and J dropped 7 bases, with 11 bases sitting between them. Germline CDR1 SNHLY, CDR2 FYNNEI. DNA for the CDR3: TGTGCCAGCAGTGAATTGGCTTTTGGTGGCTACACCTTC. It translates to CASSELAFGGYTF.

The genes are TRBV5-6 and TRBJ2-1; 11 positions agree with TRBD2. Germline CDR1 reads SGHDT; CDR2 reads YYEEEE. With 3 bases clipped from V and 8 bases from J, the junction kept 7 bases outside the gene matches. CDR3 length: 15 residues. The CDR3 here is CASSWVAGGHYEQFF. CDR3 coding DNA: TGTGCCAGCAGCTGGGTAGCGGGGGGGCATTATGAGCAGTTCTTC.

The chain links TRBV6-6 to TRBJ2-1; D gene uncertain. Germline-derived CDR1 and CDR2 are MNHNY and SVGAGI (reference sequence). Trimming cost V 1 base and J 6 bases, with 16 bases left between them. The CDR3 is made up of 16 amino acids. The CDR3 DNA follows: TGTGCCAGCAGTTACTTAGGACCATTTTACTGCAATGAGCAGTTCTTC. Protein sequence: CASSYLGPFYCNEQFF.

The chain joins TRBV27 to TRBJ2-1; a possible D gene is TRBD2 (6 bases). This CDR3 is built from 16 residues. V was pared by 5 bases and J by 2 bases, with 16 bases between. Germline-derived CDR1 and CDR2 are MNHEY and SMNVEV (reference sequence). CDR3 nucleotide sequence: TGTGCCAGCAGTCCCCCCGGTCGCGGGACCTACAATGAGCAGTTCTTC. This sequence encodes CASSPPGRGTYNEQFF.

This sequence joins TRBV12-3 or TRBV12-4 and TRBJ2-4; 9 bases are shared with TRBD2. V lost 2 bases and J lost 13; bases outside the gene matches: 12. The CDR3 covers 15 residues. Here the CDR3 DNA reads TGTGCCAGCAGTTTAATATCTAGCGGGGAAAATGAGCAGTACTTC. Amino acid sequence: CASSLISSGENEQYF.

This clonotype was detected many times. This chain links TRBV7-8 with TRBJ2-5; no firm D call. CDR3 size: 14 residues. Trimming stripped 6 bases from V and 0 bases from J, with 11 bases between. Per the germline V gene, CDR1 is SGHVS and CDR2 is FQNEAQ. The CDR3 region has the DNA TGTGCCAGCAGTATTATGCGGAACCAAGAGACCCAGTACTTC. This sequence encodes CASSIMRNQETQYF.

The CDR3 DNA is TGTGCCAGCAGCGTAGAAACAGGGGGAGGCGGGGAGCTGTTTTTT. Its protein is CASSVETGGGGELFF. The V gene is TRBV9, the J gene TRBJ2-2; 8 positions match TRBD1. Trimming removed 0 bases from V and 7 bases from J; junction bases left unmatched: 5. The CDR3 is made up of 15 amino acids. In germline, CDR1 is SGDLS, CDR2 YYNGEE.

This clonotype was found a few times. V usage is TRBV28 and J usage is TRBJ1-2; 10 bases are shared with TRBD1. The germline CDR1 and CDR2 sequences are MDHEN and SYDVKM. There are 13 residues in the CDR3. V gave up 4 bases and J gave up 9 bases; unmatched junction bases: 5. Here the CDR3 reads CASSYGGQGSYTF. Written as DNA, the CDR3 is TGTGCCAGCAGTTATGGGGGACAGGGGAGCTACACCTTC.

Only a few counts were recorded for this clonotype. The rearrangement links TRBV28 to TRBJ1-4; D gene unclear. The V gene's germline CDR1 is MDHEN and CDR2 SYDVKM. The CDR3 totals 11 residues. The V end lost 4 bases, the J end lost 11 bases, and 8 bases lay between the germline ends. The CDR3 loop is CASSSRWKLFF. The CDR3 nucleotides read TGTGCCAGCAGTTCAAGGTGGAAACTGTTTTTT.

The chain has TRBV6-6 and TRBJ2-5, with a tentative D call TRBD2 (7 bases). This CDR3 has 14 amino acids. The ends were cut back, 8 bases at V and 3 bases at J, with 16 bases in the middle. CDR1 is MNHNY and CDR2 is SVGAGI in the germline V gene (reference sequence). The CDR3 loop is CASEYGGQKETQYF. In nucleotides, the CDR3 is TGTGCCAGCGAATACGGGGGGCAGAAAGAGACCCAGTACTTC.

In this sample, this clonotype turned up many times. The chain joins TRBV4-1 to TRBJ2-5, with D uncertain. This CDR3 is built from 13 residues. The V end was cut by 4 bases, the J end by 3 bases, with 9 bases between. Germline V lookup: CDR1 MGHRA, CDR2 YSYEKL. CDR3 loop: CASSLPAEETQYF. CDR3 in DNA: TGCGCCAGCAGCCTTCCCGCGGAAGAGACCCAGTACTTC.

The J gene is TRBJ2-3, the V gene TRBV28; no clear D. Germline V gene sequence: CDR1 MDHEN, CDR2 SYDVKM. V was trimmed by 6 bases and J by 0 bases, leaving 16 bases between them. The CDR3 totals 16 residues. The CDR3: CASSPPPRSSTDTQYF. The CDR3 DNA is TGTGCCAGCAGCCCCCCCCCACGGTCTAGCACAGATACGCAGTATTTT.

This clonotype was recorded a few times. The rearrangement joins TRBV4-1 to TRBJ2-5; D perhaps matches TRBD2 (6 bases). CDR3 length equals 16 residues. V lost 4 bases and J lost 4, with 19 bases in between. Per germline, CDR1 MGHRA and CDR2 YSYEKL. Written as DNA, the CDR3 is TGCGCCAGCAGCCCAGACCCCCGGGAGATCTCAGAGACCCAGTACTTC. Protein product: CASSPDPREISETQYF.

V and J are TRBV24-1 and TRBJ1-1, with D perhaps matching TRBD1 (5 bases). Germline assignment: CDR1 KGHDR and CDR2 SFDVKD. The CDR3 length is 15 residues. Here the CDR3 reads CVTSGTQGGDTEAFF. DNA of the CDR3: TGTGTCACAAGCGGCACCCAGGGAGGAGACACTGAAGCTTTCTTT.

The chain carries TRBV27 and TRBJ2-2; 9 nucleotides align to TRBD2. With 2 bases clipped from V and 8 bases from J, the junction kept 6 bases outside the gene matches. CDR3 size: 15 residues. Germline CDR1 MNHEY, CDR2 SMNVEV (reference sequence). CDR3 nucleotide sequence: TGTGCCAGCAGTTTAGTGGCTAGCGGGGCAGGGGAGCTGTTTTTT. Translated, it gives CASSLVASGAGELFF.

This chain uses TRBV30 with TRBJ1-2, with D maybe TRBD1 (5 bases). Trimming took 4 bases from V and 8 from J, leaving 20 bases between them. This CDR3 comprises 14 residues. CDR1 GTSNPN and CDR2 SVGIG come from the germline V gene (reference sequence). The chain's CDR3 is CAWKSSGRVRGYTF. CDR3 in DNA: TGTGCCTGGAAATCTTCCGGCAGGGTGAGAGGCTACACCTTC.

Worth noting for this clonotype: This may stem from a read error, because a much larger clone lies one nucleotide away. The chain has TRBV24-1 and TRBJ2-1; D perhaps matches TRBD2 (6 bases). V lost 5 bases, J lost 5 bases, and 18 bases lay in between. Germline values: CDR1 KGHDR, CDR2 SFDVKD. The CDR3 loop spans 16 amino acids. For the CDR3, the DNA is TGTGCCACCAGTGCCATGGGCGGGGTCCAAAACAATGAGCAGTTCTTC. It is translated as CATSAMGGVQNNEQFF.

J is TRBJ1-1 and V is TRBV12-3 or TRBV12-4; no definite D call. V shed 3 bases and J shed 6 bases, with 11 bases lying between them. The CDR3 is 13 residues long. CDR3 residues: CASSFKLSPEAFF. Written as DNA, the CDR3 is TGTGCCAGCAGTTTTAAGTTAAGTCCTGAAGCTTTCTTT.

The chain couples TRBV12-3 or TRBV12-4 to TRBJ1-4; 12 bases map to TRBD1. The CDR3 has 13 residues. The trim removed 9 bases at V and 10 bases at J, leaving 6 bases unmatched. CDR3 coding DNA: TGTGCCAGTCAGGGACAGGGGGCAGGAAAACTGTTTTTT. As protein: CASQGQGAGKLFF.

This clonotype was observed a handful of times. The gene calls are TRBV7-9 and TRBJ1-1, with D hard to call. The CDR3 is 14 residues long. From germline, CDR1 is SEHNR and CDR2 FQNEAQ (reference sequence). V was pared by 1 base and J by 4 bases, with 10 bases between. The CDR3 DNA is TGTGCCAGCAGCTTAGAATCCGGGTTCACTGAAGCTTTCTTT. Residues: CASSLESGFTEAFF.

This chain joins TRBV20-1 and TRBJ2-7; D gene uncertain. V was shortened by 5 bases and J by 2 bases, with 16 bases between the two germline ends. The length of the CDR3 is 14 residues. The germline V gene encodes CDR1 DFQATT and CDR2 SNEGSKA (reference sequence). CDR3 in amino acids: CSAPPSQGPYEQYF. DNA of the CDR3: TGCAGTGCTCCCCCCAGCCAAGGCCCCTACGAGCAGTACTTC.

In this sample, this clonotype turned up a few times. V is TRBV25-1 and J is TRBJ2-3; tentatively, D is TRBD2 (7 bases). The CDR3 covers 16 residues. Trimming took off 6 bases at V and 1 base at J, with 17 bases between the two ends. Per the germline V gene, CDR1 is MGHDK and CDR2 is SYGVNS. The CDR3 nucleotides read TGTGCCAGCAGCCCTTTCGGGGGGCAAGGCACAGATACGCAGTATTTT. Its protein is CASSPFGGQGTDTQYF.

The CDR3: CASSAFSGGEGYTF. The CDR3 DNA follows: TGTGCCAGCAGTGCCTTCTCGGGAGGGGAGGGCTACACCTTC. The genes are TRBV2 and TRBJ1-2; tentative D call: TRBD1 (5 bases). Trimming took 4 bases from V and 8 from J, leaving 17 bases between them. The CDR3 is made up of 14 amino acids. Germline V gene lookup returns CDR1 SNHLY and CDR2 FYNNEI.

The sample holds a few counts of this clonotype. This sequence joins TRBV20-1 and TRBJ1-6, with no clear D. Germline V gene lookup returns CDR1 DFQATT and CDR2 SNEGSKA (reference sequence). Deletions cut 3 bases from V and 9 bases from J, with 21 bases between. The CDR3 runs 16 residues. The DNA of the CDR3 is TGCAGTGCTAGTACGGGTTTCCCACGTGAATCTTCACCCCTCCACTTT. It yields the protein CSASTGFPRESSPLHF.

This clonotype was seen more than once but under ten times. The chain couples TRBV2 to TRBJ1-5; no firm D call. The V gene lost 0 bases and the J gene lost 4 bases, with 13 bases spanning the gap. CDR1 and CDR2 from the germline V gene are SNHLY and FYNNEI. This CDR3 region has 16 residues. The CDR3 protein is CASSEALRAANQPQHF. The CDR3 coding sequence is TGTGCCAGCAGTGAAGCGCTTCGGGCAGCTAATCAGCCCCAGCATTTT.

In nucleotides, the CDR3 is TGTGCCAGCAGCGTAGTGGGGACTATGGCGACAGATACGCAGTATTTT. The encoded protein is CASSVVGTMATDTQYF. V is TRBV9 and J is TRBJ2-3; 7 bases are a match to TRBD2. Germline V gene lookup returns CDR1 SGDLS and CDR2 YYNGEE. This CDR3 spans 16 amino acids. Unmatched junction bases numbered 7, after V lost 0 bases and J lost 3 bases.